This is a list of T cell receptor beta chains from one sample in a study of healthy donors' naive CD4 and CD8 T cells. TCRdb analysed the reads with MiXCR anew, one entry per CDR3 protein. The sample consists of 200,000 or so distinct CDR3 sequences, about 76% of them appearing once. Sequenced material: naive CD4+ and CD8+ T cells sorted from blood, pooled from several donors. The origin of the receptors is a pool of human donors in good health; the sample pools cells from several healthy donors. Each CDR3 is given with its conserved first and last residue. The D gene is left open where the match is weak. A clone size is listed for some rows: how often the clone was seen (once, few, many), or a class if it is expanded.

TRBV29-1,14,NA,NA,TRBJ2-3,CSVRRLGGTDTQYF,TGCAGCGTCAGGCGGCTTGGGGGCACAGATACGCAGTATTTT
TRBV11-2,16,NA,NA,TRBJ1-1,CASSFLRTPMNTEAFF,TGTGCCAGCAGCTTCCTCCGGACGCCAATGAACACTGAAGCTTTCTTT
TRBV5-1,17,TRBD1,NA,TRBJ2-3,CASSLRPTGGGTDTQYF,TGTGCCAGCAGCTTGCGCCCTACAGGGGGAGGCACAGATACGCAGTATTTT
TRBV20-1,12,NA,NA,TRBJ2-1,CSASGQSPEQFF,TGCAGTGCTAGTGGCCAGAGTCCTGAGCAGTTCTTC
TRBV29-1,15,TRBD2,NA,TRBJ2-1,CSVVLAGGGYNEQFF,TGCAGCGTTGTTTTAGCGGGAGGTGGCTACAATGAGCAGTTCTTC
TRBV6-5,14,NA,few,TRBJ1-1,CASTKGMGNTEAFF,TGTGCCAGCACTAAGGGTATGGGGAACACTGAAGCTTTCTTT
TRBV12-3/TRBV12-4,14,NA,few,TRBJ1-2,CASSFRSANYGYTF,TGTGCCAGCAGTTTTCGGTCAGCTAACTATGGCTACACCTTC
TRBV28,14,NA,NA,TRBJ2-1,CASNYRQVYNEQFF,TGTGCCAGCAATTATCGACAGGTCTACAATGAGCAGTTCTTC
TRBV5-6,15,TRBD2,NA,TRBJ2-5,CASSSGLAGTETQYF,TGTGCCAGCAGCTCAGGACTAGCGGGAACTGAGACCCAGTACTTC
TRBV27,15,TRBD1,NA,TRBJ1-5,CASSLYGTGSQPQHF,TGTGCCAGCAGTTTATATGGGACAGGGAGTCAGCCCCAGCATTTT
TRBV6-5,11,NA,few,TRBJ2-3,CASTLGDTQYF,TGTGCCAGCACCCTAGGGGATACGCAGTATTTT
TRBV6-6,12,TRBD2,NA,TRBJ2-1,CASSYSPGGEFF,TGTGCCAGCAGTTACTCTCCGGGGGGAGAGTTCTTC
TRBV6-6,12,NA,NA,TRBJ2-1,CASSQGTGEQFF,TGTGCCAGCAGTCAGGGGACGGGCGAGCAGTTCTTC
TRBV5-1,17,NA,NA,TRBJ1-1,CASSSTWDRGLNTEAFF,TGCGCCAGCAGCTCGACGTGGGACCGCGGTTTAAACACTGAAGCTTTCTTT
TRBV27,17,TRBD1,NA,TRBJ1-1,CASSLYPPDRGRTEAFF,TGTGCCAGCAGTTTATACCCCCCAGACAGGGGGAGAACTGAAGCTTTCTTT